One sample yielded the 14 T cell receptor beta chains listed below, sequenced in a study of shared clonotypes between healthy human individuals. Assay: immunoSEQ multiplex PCR; the TCRdb copy retains only in-frame clones and omits some. The sample holds about a million clones, 70% to 80% seen once. The sample consisted of memory CD4+ T cells from PBMCs. Documented subset: CD45RA-negative fraction. Every receptor here comes from a man younger than 30 in good health. Some clones in this sample may be carry-over from other donors' samples.

The V call is TRBV21-1, the J call TRBJ1-1. TRBV21-1 is given as a pseudogene. The CDR3 runs 15 residues. The CDR3 coding sequence is TGTGCCAGCAGCAAAGCGGGGACTGGGGACACTGAAGCTTTCTTT. This gives the protein CASSKAGTGDTEAFF.

The rearrangement joins TRBV7-2 to TRBJ1-5; the match to TRBD1 covers 10 bases. Germline V CDR1 and CDR2: SGHTA, FQGNSA. The CDR3 runs 19 residues. V dropped 5 bases and J dropped 2; count of bases not matched to a gene: 15. The CDR3 DNA reads TGTGCCAGCAGCACCCCGACAGGGGGCGCCCCTTCGGGCAATCAGCCCCAGCATTTT. Amino acids: CASSTPTGGAPSGNQPQHF.

The genes are TRBV5-1 and TRBJ2-4, with unresolved D. The CDR3 sequence is 14 residues long. V lost 4 bases and J lost 8, with 16 bases in between. CDR1 is SGHRS, CDR2 YFSETQ, per germline. The CDR3 sequence is CASSNQIGSDIQYF. In DNA form, the CDR3 reads TGCGCCAGCAGCAACCAAATTGGGTCAGACATTCAGTACTTC.

The table lists this clone with a few counts. This chain connects TRBV2 to TRBJ1-2; D gene ambiguous. Germline V CDR1 and CDR2: SNHLY, FYNNEI. There are 12 residues in the CDR3. Trimming removed 6 bases at V and 8 bases at J, with 13 bases between. The CDR3 here is CASSYSSTGYTF. The CDR3 DNA is TGTGCCAGCAGCTACAGCTCCACGGGCTACACCTTC.

This rearrangement joins TRBV27 to TRBJ1-1, with D possibly TRBD1 on 6 matching bases. V gave up 5 bases and J gave up 0 bases, with 10 bases separating them. CDR3 size: 14 residues. CDR1 and CDR2 (germline): MNHEY, SMNVEV (reference sequence). DNA of the CDR3: TGTGCCAGCAGTAAGGACAGCATGAACACTGAAGCTTTCTTT. Its protein is CASSKDSMNTEAFF.

The chain recombines TRBV4-3 with TRBJ1-4; unclear D gene. The CDR3 extends over 13 amino acids. Germline CDR1 and CDR2: LGHNA and YSLEER. V was pared by 2 bases and J by 7 bases, with 8 bases between. For the CDR3, the DNA is TGCGCCAGCAGCCAAAGTCCGGCTGAAAAACTGTTTTTT. The encoded protein is CASSQSPAEKLFF.

V gene TRBV28 combines with J gene TRBJ1-5; D possibly corresponds to TRBD1 (6 bases). The V end lost 8 bases, the J end lost 3 bases, and 14 bases lay between the germline ends. Germline values: CDR1 MDHEN, CDR2 SYDVKM. The CDR3 covers 14 residues. For the CDR3, the DNA is TGTGCCAGCGTACAGGGTGGGACCAATCAGCCCCAGCATTTT. Encoded protein: CASVQGGTNQPQHF.

To note about this clone: One end of the junction is discordant with germline, which a read error may explain. The V call is TRBV25-1, the J call TRBJ1-2; 7 bases map to TRBD1. From germline, CDR1 is MGHDK and CDR2 SYGVNS. The CDR3 is 13 residues long. The CDR3 loop reads CASSAMDRTNPNF. Here the CDR3 DNA reads TGTGCCAGCAGTGCGATGGACAGGACCAACCCGAACTTC.

V gene TRBV30 combines with J gene TRBJ1-1; a weak D match, TRBD1 (5 bases). The V and J ends lost 1 base and 4 bases respectively, with 7 bases between them. The CDR3 contains 12 residues. Germline CDR1 is GTSNPN and CDR2 is SVGIG (reference sequence). The CDR3, as DNA: TGTGCCTGGAGTGGCAGGGTCACTGAAGCTTTCTTT. Residues: CAWSGRVTEAFF.

V is TRBV29-1 and J is TRBJ2-3, with 10 bases lining up with TRBD2. The CDR3 length is 17 residues. After removal of 3 bases from V and 0 bases from J, the junction contained 9 bases not matched to a gene. Germline CDR1 is SQVTM and CDR2 is ANQGSEA. CDR3 sequence reads: CSVDGLAGDTSTDTQYF. CDR3 nucleotides: TGCAGCGTTGACGGGCTAGCGGGAGACACTAGCACAGATACGCAGTATTTT.

The chain uses TRBV7-3 and TRBJ2-3; 7 bases agree with TRBD2. CDR1 and CDR2 (germline): SGHTA, FQGTGA. V was pared by 2 bases and J by 4 bases, with 9 bases of the junction left unmatched. The CDR3 covers 16 residues. The CDR3 sequence is CASSLWGGSGADTQYF. The CDR3 region has the DNA TGTGCCAGCAGCTTATGGGGCGGGAGTGGAGCAGATACGCAGTATTTT.

In this sample, this clone turned up a few times. The chain combines TRBV7-2 with TRBJ2-5, with a tentative D call TRBD2 (5 bases). Germline V gives CDR1 SGHTA, CDR2 FQGNSA. This CDR3 is built from 14 residues. V was clipped by 5 bases and J by 5 bases, with 15 bases between them. The CDR3, as DNA: TGTGCCAGCAGCCGGACGGGAATTGGGGAGACCCAGTACTTC. This gives the protein CASSRTGIGETQYF.

This clone was observed once. The V and J genes are TRBV5-4 and TRBJ1-5; D might be TRBD1 (5 bases). The CDR3 contains 13 residues. Per the germline V gene, CDR1 is SGHNT and CDR2 is YYREEE (reference sequence). V lost 7 bases, J lost 2 bases, and 10 bases lay in between. The CDR3 region is CASGRDRNQPQHF. CDR3 nucleotide sequence: TGTGCCAGCGGCAGGGATCGCAATCAGCCCCAGCATTTT.

The gene calls are TRBV11-1 and TRBJ2-1, with D possibly TRBD2 on 5 matching bases. The CDR3 totals 16 residues. Trimming left V 0 bases short and J 0 bases short, with 9 bases between. Germline lookup yields CDR1 SGHAT and CDR2 FQDESV (reference sequence). The CDR3 DNA sequence: TGTGCCAGCAGCTTAGCTTTGCGGGCCTCCTACAATGAGCAGTTCTTC. Protein sequence: CASSLALRASYNEQFF. The complete variable domain, with remaining parts taken from reference TRBV11-1 and TRBJ2-1, reads EAEVAQSPRYKITEKSQAVAFWCDPISGHATLYWYRQILGQGPELLVQFQDESVVDDSQLPKDRFSAERLKGVDSTLKIQPAELGDSAMYLCASSLALRASYNEQFFGPGTRLTVL.